This TCR beta chain appears in the sequencing data of a study of beta chain features in type 1 diabetes. Study-wide points: The naive, central memory and Treg TCRB repertoires looked more alike in patients than they did in healthy donors. Type 1 diabetes patients showed a moderate but significant shortening of TCRB CDR3s in all four CD4+ subsets.

The CDR3 is made up of 11 amino acids. The germline gives CDR1 LNHDA, CDR2 SQIVND (reference sequence). V was shortened by 3 bases and J by 5 bases, with 4 bases between the two germline ends. Expressed TCRB transcripts got sequenced, as all isolated RNA was reverse transcribed. Assay: immunoSEQ multiplex PCR; the TCRdb copy retains only in-frame clones and omits some. The data show 600,000 to 700,000 clones, roughly 13% seen once. This clone turned up a few times. Its cognate antigen is unknown. The chain carries TRBV19 and TRBJ2-5; D ambiguous. The clonotype originates from a young man with type 1 diabetes. Sequencing used naive CD4+ T cells from blood. CDR3 sequence reads: CASSMAETQYF. In DNA, the CDR3 is TGTGCCAGTAGTATGGCGGAGACCCAGTACTTC.